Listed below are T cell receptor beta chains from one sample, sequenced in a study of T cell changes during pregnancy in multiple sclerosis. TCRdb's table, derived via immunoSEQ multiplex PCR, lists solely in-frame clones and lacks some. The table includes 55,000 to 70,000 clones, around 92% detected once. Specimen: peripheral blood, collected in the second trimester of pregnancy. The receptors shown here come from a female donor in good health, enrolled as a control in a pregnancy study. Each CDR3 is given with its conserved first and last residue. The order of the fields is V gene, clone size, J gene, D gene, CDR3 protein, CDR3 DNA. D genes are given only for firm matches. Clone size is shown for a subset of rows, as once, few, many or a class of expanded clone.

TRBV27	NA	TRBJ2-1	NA	CASSLTGETPNEQFF	TGTGCCAGCAGTTTAACGGGAGAAACCCCCAATGAGCAGTTCTTC
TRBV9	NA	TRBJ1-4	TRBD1	CASSAGTGTRTEKLFF	TGTGCCAGCAGCGCCGGGACAGGGACAAGGACTGAAAAACTGTTTTTT
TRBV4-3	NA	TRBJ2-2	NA	CASSQTERATGELFF	TGCGCCAGCAGTCAGACAGAACGGGCCACCGGGGAGCTGTTTTTT
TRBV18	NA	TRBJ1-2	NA	CASSLTRDYGYTF	TGTGCCAGCTCACTCACCCGCGACTATGGCTACACCTTC
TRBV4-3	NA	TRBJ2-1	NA	CASSLILLGVMDEQFF	TGCGCCAGCAGCTTAATCCTCCTAGGGGTAATGGATGAGCAGTTCTTC
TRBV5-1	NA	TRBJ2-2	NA	CASSFGTSNTGELFF	TGCGCCAGCAGCTTCGGGACATCGAACACCGGGGAGCTGTTTTTT
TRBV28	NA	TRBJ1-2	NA	CASSLQRRQHTF	TGTGCCAGCAGCTTACAAAGACGACAGCACACCTTC
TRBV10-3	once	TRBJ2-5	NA	CARGPWLETQYF	TGTGCCAGAGGCCCTTGGCTAGAGACCCAGTACTTC
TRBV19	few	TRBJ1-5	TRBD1	CASTEDRLNQPQHF	TGTGCCAGTACCGAGGACAGGTTAAACCAGCCCCAGCATTTT
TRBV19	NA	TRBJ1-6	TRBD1	CASSRTGGSYNSPLHF	TGTGCCAGTAGTCGGACAGGGGGTTCCTATAATTCACCCCTCCACTTT
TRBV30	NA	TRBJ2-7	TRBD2	CAWSGLAGGIYEQYF	TGTGCCTGGAGTGGACTAGCGGGAGGGATCTACGAGCAGTACTTC